One and the same sample provided the 25 T cell receptor beta chains below, sequenced in a study of blood T cell repertoires in COVID-19. The table came from immunoSEQ multiplex PCR; TCRdb's copy has only in-frame clones and leaves some out. The table lists some 100,000 clones, about three quarters of them singletons. Specimen: peripheral blood. The receptors derive from a man aged 65-85 years with acute or convalescent COVID-19.

This clone was picked up one time. This same CDR3 is encoded by further DNA sequences in the sample. The chain couples TRBV24-1 to TRBJ1-2; D not resolved. Germline CDR1 is KGHDR and CDR2 is SFDVKD. V lost 5 bases to trimming and J lost 1 base, with 7 bases between them. This CDR3 is built from 13 residues. The CDR3 coding sequence is TGTGCCACCAGTGCCGGTGTTAACTATGGCTACACCTTC. It is translated as CATSAGVNYGYTF.

This clone has only one observation. The chain recombines TRBV6-5 with TRBJ1-2; 10 bases are shared with TRBD1. The CDR3 loop spans 15 amino acids. Germline V gene data show CDR1 as MNHEY and CDR2 as SVGAGI. With 5 bases clipped from V and 4 bases from J, the junction kept 7 bases outside the gene matches. In DNA form, the CDR3 reads TGTGCCAGCAGTCCGGACAGGGGGGAAAGCTATGGCTACACCTTC. Amino acids: CASSPDRGESYGYTF.

The chain couples TRBV15 to TRBJ1-3, with TRBD1 matching 8 bases. V dropped 2 bases and J dropped 0; count of bases not matched to a gene: 3. Germline-derived CDR1 and CDR2 are LNHNV and YYDKDF (reference sequence). The CDR3 is 16 residues long. CDR3 sequence reads: CATSRKTGASGNTIYF. The CDR3 region has the DNA TGTGCCACCAGCAGAAAGACAGGGGCCTCTGGAAACACCATATATTTT. The whole variable domain, filled in from reference TRBV15 and TRBJ1-3, reads DAMVIQNPRYQVTQFGKPVTLSCSQTLNHNVMYWYQQKSSQAPKLLFHYYDKDFNNEADTPDNFQSRRPNTSFCFLDIRSPGLGDTAMYLCATSRKTGASGNTIYFGEGSWLTVV.

The rearrangement links TRBV4-1 to TRBJ1-5; 12 bases are shared with TRBD1. V lost 4 bases and J lost 1; bases outside the gene matches: 8. CDR1 is MGHRA, CDR2 YSYEKL, per germline. The CDR3 runs to 18 residues. CDR3 loop: CASSPSGQGARSNQPQHF. Here the CDR3 DNA reads TGCGCCAGCAGCCCCTCGGGACAGGGGGCGCGAAGCAATCAGCCCCAGCATTTT.

This clone was seen only a few times. The V and J genes are TRBV2 and TRBJ2-7; the D is unclear. Trimming pared 8 bases from V and 4 bases from J, leaving 6 bases between. The CDR3 runs to 10 residues. CDR1 is SNHLY, CDR2 FYNNEI, per germline. CDR3 DNA: TGTGCCAGCGGAGATTACGAGCAGTACTTC. Its protein product is CASGDYEQYF.

The V call is TRBV28, the J call TRBJ1-2, with 8 bases aligning to TRBD1. V dropped 4 bases and J dropped 4; count of bases not matched to a gene: 5. The length of the CDR3 is 14 residues. Germline lookup yields CDR1 MDHEN and CDR2 SYDVKM. In DNA, the CDR3 is TGTGCCAGCAGTTCCCCCGGGACAGGCTATGGCTACACCTTC. Protein sequence: CASSSPGTGYGYTF.

This chain joins TRBV5-3 and TRBJ1-1, with D unresolved. TRBV5-3 is noted as an ORF with a role that remains uncertain. Trimming took off 4 bases at V and 3 bases at J, with 19 bases between the two ends. The CDR3 extends over 16 amino acids. The CDR3: CARSARWRGWDTEAFF. The CDR3, as DNA: TGTGCCAGAAGCGCGCGGTGGCGAGGCTGGGACACTGAAGCTTTCTTT.

The V and J genes are TRBV6-2 or TRBV6-3 and TRBJ2-7; the match to TRBD1 covers 7 bases. The V segment lost 5 bases and the J segment 5 bases; nucleotides outside the gene matches: 15. The CDR3 runs 16 residues. The germline CDR1 and CDR2 sequences are MNHEY and SVGEGT. The DNA for the CDR3 is TGTGCCAGCAGTCCATACGATTACTACAGGGGCCACGAGCAGTACTTC. It translates to CASSPYDYYRGHEQYF.

This clone was seen a handful of times. The V and J genes are TRBV7-2 and TRBJ1-1; D not resolved. V was shortened by 1 base and J by 2 bases, with 11 bases between the two germline ends. CDR1 and CDR2 from the germline V gene are SGHTA and FQGNSA. The CDR3 runs 15 residues. Here the CDR3 DNA reads TGTGCCAGCAGCTTAGAGAGGGAGGTCAACACTGAAGCTTTCTTT. Translating gives CASSLEREVNTEAFF.

The chain is built from TRBV9 and TRBJ2-5, with TRBD2 matching 8 bases. The V segment lost 0 bases and the J segment 5 bases; nucleotides outside the gene matches: 3. The CDR3 is 14 residues long. Looked up from germline, CDR1 is SGDLS and CDR2 is YYNGEE. The CDR3 protein is CASSVVASGETQYF. CDR3 DNA: TGTGCCAGCAGCGTAGTGGCTAGCGGGGAGACCCAGTACTTC. Full variable domain (missing parts from reference TRBV9 and TRBJ2-5): DSGVTQTPKHLITATGQRVTLRCSPRSGDLSVYWYQQSLDQGLQFLIQYYNGEERAKGNILERFSAQQFPDLHSELNLSSLELGDSALYFCASSVVASGETQYFGPGTRLLVL.

The chain has TRBV28 and TRBJ2-7; D is perhaps TRBD1 (6 bases). With 6 bases removed from V and 0 bases from J, the gap between germline ends came to 15 bases. The germline V gene encodes CDR1 MDHEN and CDR2 SYDVKM. This CDR3 is 15 amino acids long. The CDR3 DNA reads TGTGCCAGCAGCTCCCGGACAGCGAGCTCCTACGAGCAGTACTTC. This translates into CASSSRTASSYEQYF.

This rearrangement joins TRBV18 to TRBJ1-1, with 7 nucleotides matching TRBD1. This CDR3 is built from 15 residues. The germline V gene has CDR1 KGHSH and CDR2 LQKENI. Trimming removed 3 bases from V and 4 bases from J; junction bases left unmatched: 8. In nucleotides, the CDR3 is TGTGCCAGCTCACCCCTGACAGGGAGGAGCACTGAAGCTTTCTTT. Protein product: CASSPLTGRSTEAFF.

This chain uses TRBV7-2 with TRBJ2-3; D ambiguous. The V and J ends lost 2 bases and 1 base respectively, with 10 bases between them. This CDR3 contains 15 residues. Germline CDR1 and CDR2: SGHTA and FQGNSA. CDR3 region: CASSLILGRTDTQYF. The CDR3 DNA reads as TGTGCCAGCAGCTTAATCCTAGGCCGCACAGATACGCAGTATTTT.

The chain employs TRBV28 and TRBJ1-3, with D possibly being TRBD1 (5 bases). Germline CDR1 and CDR2: MDHEN and SYDVKM. The CDR3 is 14 amino acids. V lost 6 bases, J lost 1 base, and 10 bases lay in between. The CDR3 loop reads CASSQRGSGNTIYF. The DNA for the CDR3 is TGTGCCAGCAGCCAGCGGGGGTCTGGAAACACCATATATTTT.

A note on this clone: Sequence at one end of the junction differs from germline and may be a read error. The V and J genes are TRBV2 and TRBJ2-2, with 7 bases fitting TRBD1. Germline V gene lookup returns CDR1 SNHLY and CDR2 FYNNEI. CDR3 length equals 15 residues. The CDR3 spells CASSSVQEGGGQLFF. The CDR3 nucleotides read TGTGCCAGCAGCTCTGTACAGGAAGGGGGCGGGCAGCTGTTTTTT.

The genes are TRBV27 and TRBJ1-5; 10 nucleotides line up with TRBD1. The CDR3 loop spans 16 amino acids. V was clipped by 2 bases and J by 3 bases; unmatched bases: 4. Germline V gene lookup returns CDR1 MNHEY and CDR2 SMNVEV (reference sequence). The CDR3: CASSLGGQGNNQPQHF. The CDR3 nucleotides read TGTGCCAGCAGTTTAGGGGGACAGGGGAACAATCAGCCCCAGCATTTT.

The J gene is TRBJ1-2, the V gene TRBV15; the D is unclear. The V gene's germline CDR1 is LNHNV and CDR2 YYDKDF (reference sequence). This CDR3 has 12 residues. Trimming stripped 0 bases from V and 4 bases from J, with 3 bases between. The chain's CDR3 is CATSRDGYGYTF. CDR3 DNA: TGTGCCACCAGCAGAGACGGCTATGGCTACACCTTC.

This clone was seen a few times. The chain combines TRBV2 with TRBJ1-5; D is uncertain. This CDR3 is built from 12 residues. CDR1 and CDR2 from the germline V gene are SNHLY and FYNNEI. With 6 bases removed from V and 10 bases from J, the gap between germline ends came to 13 bases. The CDR3 nucleotides are TGTGCCAGCAGCGCAGTGAGCGGTCCCCAGCATTTT. It yields the protein CASSAVSGPQHF.

This chain connects TRBV15 to TRBJ1-1; perhaps TRBD1 as D (5 bases). The CDR3 totals 13 residues. Looked up from germline, CDR1 is LNHNV and CDR2 is YYDKDF (reference sequence). V lost 0 bases to trimming and J lost 5 bases, with 7 bases between them. CDR3 residues: CATSRDRGTEAFF. CDR3 bases: TGTGCCACCAGCAGAGACCGGGGGACTGAAGCTTTCTTT.

CDR3: CSGRLAGVDEQYF. Written as DNA, the CDR3 is TGCAGCGGACGACTAGCGGGAGTGGACGAGCAGTACTTC. V is TRBV29-1 and J is TRBJ2-7; TRBD2 aligns across 12 bases. The V and J ends lost 7 bases and 5 bases, in that order; junction bases with no gene match: 6. Germline CDR1 and CDR2: SQVTM and ANQGSEA. The CDR3 loop spans 13 amino acids.

V gene TRBV7-6 combines with J gene TRBJ2-2, with D possibly being TRBD1 (6 bases). V gave up 3 bases and J gave up 1 base, with 9 bases separating them. Per germline, CDR1 SGHVS and CDR2 FNYEAQ. CDR3 length: 15 amino acids. In DNA form, the CDR3 reads TGTGCCAGCAGCTTGGGGGCAGGGAACACCGGGGAGCTGTTTTTT. This codes for CASSLGAGNTGELFF. Looking up the rest from reference TRBV7-6 and TRBJ2-2 gives the full variable domain: GAGVSQSPRYKVTKRGQDVALRCDPISGHVSLYWYRQALGQGPEFLTYFNYEAQQDKSGLPNDRFSAERPEGSISTLTIQRTEQRDSAMYRCASSLGAGNTGELFFGEGSRLTVL.

CDR3 loop: CATSREGHTDTQYF. CDR3 nucleotides: TGTGCCACCAGCAGGGAGGGGCATACAGATACGCAGTATTTT. This chain links TRBV15 with TRBJ2-3; TRBD2 might be the D (6 bases). With 3 bases removed from V and 3 bases from J, the gap between germline ends came to 10 bases. This CDR3 region has 14 residues. The germline V gene has CDR1 LNHNV and CDR2 YYDKDF (reference sequence).

The gene calls are TRBV7-2 and TRBJ2-1; D is uncertain. The CDR3 consists of 13 residues. CDR1 SGHTA and CDR2 FQGNSA come from the germline V gene. The V gene lost 0 bases and the J gene lost 6 bases, with 6 bases spanning the gap. The CDR3 sequence is CASSLALSNEQFF. CDR3 nucleotides: TGTGCCAGCAGCTTAGCGCTATCCAATGAGCAGTTCTTC.

This sequence joins TRBV6-5 and TRBJ1-1; TRBD1 aligns across 7 bases. CDR1 is MNHEY and CDR2 is SVGAGI in the germline V gene. V was clipped by 8 bases and J by 0 bases; unmatched bases: 9. CDR3 length: 15 amino acids. The DNA for the CDR3 is TGTGCCAGCTTCGCCGGGACAGCGATGAACACTGAAGCTTTCTTT. Protein product: CASFAGTAMNTEAFF.

This sequence joins TRBV18 and TRBJ2-7; TRBD1 matches at 7 bases. The CDR3 covers 15 residues. Per germline, CDR1 KGHSH and CDR2 LQKENI. The trim removed 6 bases at V and 4 bases at J, leaving 12 bases unmatched. CDR3 region: CASSLDRGQSYEQYF. In DNA form, the CDR3 reads TGTGCCAGCTCCCTAGATAGGGGACAGAGTTACGAGCAGTACTTC.